This paragraph covers one T cell receptor beta chain sequence. Donors included only healthy HIV-negative adults lacking recent acute infections or vaccinations. V was trimmed by 0 bases and J by 5 bases, leaving 15 bases between them. Germline lookup yields CDR1 SGHRS and CDR2 YFSETQ. The CDR3 totals 15 residues. The data were taken from a study of shared clonotypes between healthy human individuals. Methods used by the authors: ImmunoSEQ output held junction-only sequences without quality scores, so filtering differed. Generated by immunoSEQ multiplex PCR, the TCRdb table keeps only in-frame clones and is missing some. That table gives V, J and clone size, and the DNA gave D and trimming. Seen here are fewer than 650,000 clones, 70% to 80% observed once, and the top ten hold 10% to 15%.

This TCR came from a woman in her thirties or forties in good health. Some clones in this sample may be carry-over from other donors' samples. The specimen was PBMCs. The rearrangement joins TRBV5-1 to TRBJ2-7, with D possibly matching TRBD2 (6 bases). CDR3 amino acids: CASSLATRQLNEQYF. CDR3 bases: TGCGCCAGCAGCTTGGCGACTAGACAGCTAAACGAGCAGTACTTC.